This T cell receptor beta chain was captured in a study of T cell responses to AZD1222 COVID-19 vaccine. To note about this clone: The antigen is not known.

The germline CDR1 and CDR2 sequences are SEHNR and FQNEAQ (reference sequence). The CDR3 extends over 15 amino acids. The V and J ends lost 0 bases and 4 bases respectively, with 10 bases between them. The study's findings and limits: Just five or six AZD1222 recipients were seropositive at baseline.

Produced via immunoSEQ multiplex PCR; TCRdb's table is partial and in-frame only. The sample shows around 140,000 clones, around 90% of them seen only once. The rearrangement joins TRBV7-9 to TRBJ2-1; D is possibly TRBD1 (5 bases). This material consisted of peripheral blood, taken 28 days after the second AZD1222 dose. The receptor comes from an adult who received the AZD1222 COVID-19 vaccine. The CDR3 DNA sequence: TGTGCCAGCAGCTTAGCGCAGGGCACGTACAATGAGCAGTTCTTC. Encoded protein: CASSLAQGTYNEQFF.